This T cell receptor (beta chain) was documented in a study of blood T cell repertoires in COVID-19. Overall study context: T cells, B-cell-depleted T cells, or PBMCs provided the cDNA or gDNA that served as material.

The CDR3 runs to 16 residues. The V gene end was trimmed by 1 base and the J gene end by 4 bases; junction bases not matched to a gene: 10. Germline V gene lookup returns CDR1 LGHNA and CDR2 YNFKEQ. Here immunoSEQ multiplex PCR was the method, and the copy in TCRdb shows in-frame clones only, minus some. This table has some 240,000 clones, about four fifths appearing once. The material sequenced was peripheral blood. The source of this sequence is a woman of 80 years or more with COVID-19, enrolled during active disease. This sequence joins TRBV4-2 and TRBJ2-7; 7 positions match TRBD1. The CDR3 spells CASSQVGTVKRYEQYF. The CDR3, as DNA: TGTGCCAGCAGCCAAGTTGGGACAGTCAAGCGGTACGAGCAGTACTTC.